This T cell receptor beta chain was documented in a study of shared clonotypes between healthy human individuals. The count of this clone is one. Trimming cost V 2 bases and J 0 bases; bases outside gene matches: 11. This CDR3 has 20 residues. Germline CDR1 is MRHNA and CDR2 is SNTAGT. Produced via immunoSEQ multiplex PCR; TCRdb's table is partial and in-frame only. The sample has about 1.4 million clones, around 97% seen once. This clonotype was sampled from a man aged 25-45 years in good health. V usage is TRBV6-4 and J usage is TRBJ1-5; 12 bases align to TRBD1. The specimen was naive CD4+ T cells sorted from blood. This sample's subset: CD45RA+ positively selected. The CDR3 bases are TGTGCCAGCAGTGACCTGGGACAGGGGGCGCCCGGGTGTAGCAATCAGCCCCAGCATTTT. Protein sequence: CASSDLGQGAPGCSNQPQHF.